Presented here are 18 T cell receptor beta chains from one specimen sequenced in a study of blood T cell repertoires in COVID-19. This table comes from immunoSEQ multiplex PCR, and its TCRdb copy is limited to in-frame clones, with some not included. This table has approximately 480,000 clones, 87% appearing once. The sample was PBMCs or T cells enriched from blood (not recorded which). The receptors originated from a woman under 30 who had recovered from COVID-19.

The chain links TRBV5-1 to TRBJ1-1; TRBD1 matches at 9 bases. In germline, CDR1 is SGHRS, CDR2 YFSETQ. V lost 4 bases, J lost 5 bases, and 9 bases stayed unmatched. The CDR3 loop spans 15 amino acids. This chain's CDR3 is CASSLNDRGATEAFF. The CDR3 bases are TGCGCCAGCAGCCTAAACGACAGGGGGGCGACTGAAGCTTTCTTT.

The V call is TRBV6-5, the J call TRBJ2-5; D uncertain. The CDR3 is made up of 14 amino acids. CDR1 MNHEY and CDR2 SVGAGI come from the germline V gene. The V gene lost 5 bases and the J gene lost 0 bases, with 10 bases spanning the gap. The CDR3 sequence: CASSRVTNQETQYF. CDR3 bases: TGTGCCAGCAGTCGGGTCACTAACCAAGAGACCCAGTACTTC.

The rearrangement uses TRBV5-1 and TRBJ1-1; D is perhaps TRBD1 (5 bases). Germline-derived CDR1 and CDR2 are SGHRS and YFSETQ. Between the trimmed V and J ends, which lost 1 base and 1 base, there was a span of 14 bases. This CDR3 is 16 amino acids long. This CDR3 is CASSLRQGGGNTEAFF. Here the CDR3 DNA reads TGCGCCAGCAGCTTGAGGCAGGGCGGGGGGAACACTGAAGCTTTCTTT. Filled out from reference TRBV5-1 and TRBJ1-1, the complete variable domain reads KAGVTQTPRYLIKTRGQQVTLSCSPISGHRSVSWYQQTPGQGLQFLFEYFSETQRNKGNFPGRFSGRQFSNSRSEMNVSTLELGDSALYLCASSLRQGGGNTEAFFGQGTRLTVV.

The chain is built from TRBV7-2 and TRBJ2-5; 10 positions match TRBD2. Germline CDR1 and CDR2: SGHTA and FQGNSA. V was clipped by 1 base and J by 5 bases; unmatched bases: 4. The CDR3 has 15 amino acids. The CDR3 bases are TGTGCCAGCAGCTTAGAAGCGGGGGGGTCGGAGACCCAGTACTTC. Amino acid sequence: CASSLEAGGSETQYF.

The rearrangement links TRBV9 to TRBJ1-5, with D unclear. This CDR3 comprises 15 residues. Trimming cost V 0 bases and J 3 bases, with 10 bases left between them. Germline V gene data show CDR1 as SGDLS and CDR2 as YYNGEE. DNA of the CDR3: TGTGCCAGCAGCGTAGGGGCAGCCCCCAATCAGCCCCAGCATTTT. This codes for CASSVGAAPNQPQHF. Filled out from reference TRBV9 and TRBJ1-5, the complete variable domain reads DSGVTQTPKHLITATGQRVTLRCSPRSGDLSVYWYQQSLDQGLQFLIQYYNGEERAKGNILERFSAQQFPDLHSELNLSSLELGDSALYFCASSVGAAPNQPQHFGDGTRLSIL.

The chain is built from TRBV6-5 and TRBJ2-3; D is ambiguous. Trimming pared 0 bases from V and 4 bases from J, leaving 11 bases between. The CDR3 contains 15 residues. CDR1 is MNHEY and CDR2 is SVGAGI in the germline V gene. The chain's CDR3 is CASSYSSPGADTQYF. The DNA for the CDR3 is TGTGCCAGCAGTTACTCGAGTCCCGGAGCAGATACGCAGTATTTT.

V gene TRBV7-2 combines with J gene TRBJ1-1; D not certain. The CDR3 has 13 residues. Germline CDR1 reads SGHTA; CDR2 reads FQGNSA. V lost 8 bases to trimming and J lost 0 bases, with 10 bases between them. The CDR3 here is CASSPVLNTEAFF. CDR3 in DNA: TGTGCCAGCTCACCAGTTCTGAACACTGAAGCTTTCTTT.

This CDR3 is CASRYRDRGRDEKLFF. CDR3 sequence (DNA): TGTGCCAGCAGGTACCGGGACAGGGGGCGCGATGAAAAACTGTTTTTT. The chain carries TRBV6-6 and TRBJ1-4, with 12 bases fitting TRBD1. The CDR3 runs to 16 residues. Trimming took 6 bases from V and 6 from J; bases not matched to a gene: 8. Per the germline V gene, CDR1 is MNHNY and CDR2 is SVGAGI (reference sequence).

This chain joins TRBV27 and TRBJ2-1; D possibly corresponds to TRBD2 (7 bases). This CDR3 comprises 17 residues. V was trimmed by 6 bases and J by 4 bases, leaving 22 bases between them. Germline assignment: CDR1 MNHEY and CDR2 SMNVEV (reference sequence). The CDR3 loop reads CASSNLGGPISYNEQFF. CDR3 coding DNA: TGTGCCAGCAGCAACCTCGGGGGGCCAATCTCATACAATGAGCAGTTCTTC.

The V and J genes are TRBV9 and TRBJ2-1, with D uncertain. Trimming stripped 0 bases from V and 4 bases from J, with 11 bases between. Per the germline V gene, CDR1 is SGDLS and CDR2 is YYNGEE. This CDR3 spans 15 amino acids. CDR3 sequence: CASSVGADQYNEQFF. DNA of the CDR3: TGTGCCAGCAGCGTAGGGGCAGACCAATACAATGAGCAGTTCTTC.

The rearrangement joins TRBV30 to TRBJ2-1, with 10 bases aligning to TRBD2. The V segment lost 2 bases and the J segment 10 bases; nucleotides outside the gene matches: 11. The CDR3 covers 15 residues. Germline assignment: CDR1 GTSNPN and CDR2 SVGIG (reference sequence). The CDR3 bases are TGTGCCTGGAGTCAGGAAGCGGGGGGGCCTCGCGAGCAGTTCTTC. This encodes CAWSQEAGGPREQFF.

The V call is TRBV15, the J call TRBJ1-1; D unresolved. Trimming stripped 0 bases from V and 0 bases from J, with 11 bases between. The germline V gene has CDR1 LNHNV and CDR2 YYDKDF (reference sequence). This CDR3 has 16 residues. The CDR3 sequence: CATSRDPGVLNTEAFF. The CDR3 DNA reads TGTGCCACCAGCAGAGATCCGGGAGTCTTGAACACTGAAGCTTTCTTT.

The chain joins TRBV29-1 to TRBJ1-4; 7 bases align to TRBD1. V was pared by 0 bases and J by 5 bases, with 3 bases of the junction left unmatched. Looked up from germline, CDR1 is SQVTM and CDR2 is ANQGSEA. The CDR3 is 14 residues long. The DNA of the CDR3 is TGCAGCGTTGAAGATGGGACAGCGAATGAAAAACTGTTTTTT. Protein sequence: CSVEDGTANEKLFF.

V usage is TRBV5-1 and J usage is TRBJ1-3; 8 bases line up with TRBD1. The CDR3 loop spans 15 amino acids. CDR1 and CDR2 (germline): SGHRS, YFSETQ. Trimming at V came to 2 bases and at J to 8 bases, leaving 9 bases not matched to a gene. The CDR3 protein is CASSFQGAGGDTIYF. The CDR3 coding sequence is TGCGCCAGCAGCTTCCAGGGGGCGGGCGGTGACACCATATATTTT.

V usage is TRBV19 and J usage is TRBJ2-3; D remains ambiguous. V was shortened by 3 bases and J by 2 bases, with 6 bases between the two germline ends. CDR1 is LNHDA, CDR2 SQIVND, per germline (reference sequence). This CDR3 has 13 amino acids. As DNA, the CDR3 is TGTGCCAGTAGTATCGGGTCCACAGATACGCAGTATTTT. This sequence encodes CASSIGSTDTQYF.

V gene TRBV11-3 combines with J gene TRBJ2-5; 9 positions agree with TRBD1. The CDR3 runs 15 residues. CDR1 is SGHNT and CDR2 is YENEEA in the germline V gene. V lost 1 base and J lost 3; bases outside the gene matches: 3. The CDR3: CASSLGQGGEETQYF. The CDR3 coding sequence is TGTGCCAGCAGCTTAGGACAGGGGGGAGAAGAGACCCAGTACTTC.

The gene calls are TRBV7-2 and TRBJ1-1; no definite D call. Germline lookup yields CDR1 SGHTA and CDR2 FQGNSA. With 3 bases removed from V and 1 base from J, the gap between germline ends came to 12 bases. CDR3 size: 15 residues. CDR3 region: CASSFRGGSNTEAFF. The DNA for the CDR3 is TGTGCCAGCAGCTTCCGGGGAGGTTCGAACACTGAAGCTTTCTTT. Using reference TRBV7-2 and TRBJ1-1 for the parts outside the CDR3, the full variable domain is GAGVSQSPSNKVTEKGKDVELRCDPISGHTALYWYRQSLGQGLEFLIYFQGNSAPDKSGLPSDRFSAERTGGSVSTLTIQRTQQEDSAVYLCASSFRGGSNTEAFFGQGTRLTVV.

This clone was seen just once. V usage is TRBV15 and J usage is TRBJ1-5; TRBD1 matches at 7 bases. Losses at the gene ends were 3 bases for V and 7 bases for J; bases not matched to a gene: 9. This CDR3 has 15 amino acids. The germline gives CDR1 LNHNV, CDR2 YYDKDF (reference sequence). The CDR3 DNA follows: TGTGCCACCAGCAGGGGTAGGACAGGCAGCCAGCCCCAGCATTTT. Translated, it gives CATSRGRTGSQPQHF.